What follows is one T cell receptor beta chain and its context. The antigen it recognizes is unknown. Base qualities were left out, and no much larger clone turns up one base away. This entry is derived from a study of cytomegalovirus exposure and HLA in healthy donors (dated by TCRdb to about 2017). General notes on the study: An earlier analysis of some 600 of the donors reported 250 to 300 Gb of sequence data and 117 million unique TCR beta sequences obtained from about 170 million T cells. An early release that covered roughly 600 HLA-typed donors contained approximately 300 gigabases of sequencing data and tens of millions of unique TCR sequences. Among 398 genotyped donors of the cohort, an average of about 240,000 unique TCR beta nucleotide sequences were sequenced per donor, roughly 20% of them non-productive. Of the roughly 400 genotyped donors, approximately 81% were placed in the genetic ancestry cluster associated with self-reported Caucasian donors. Besides the first cohort of approximately 710 subjects, a separate validation cohort made up of around 120 different subjects was used. The study used immunosequencing to profile the T cell repertoires of 670 or so subjects and linked those repertoires to cytomegalovirus serostatus. An earlier analysis of several hundred of the donors used high-throughput TCR beta sequencing to judge whether each TCR beta V gene segment behaved as functional or pseudogenic. HLA typing covered class I and class II loci at four-digit resolution. All discovery cohort repertoires had been generated on a single sequencing platform. The aim of the study was to test whether cataloging public T cell receptors could identify signatures of past pathogen exposure. In a later analysis, previously published TCR beta repertoires from 500 to 750 donors were re-analyzed and high-resolution HLA genotyping was added so that TCR occurrence patterns could be studied. Roughly five DR-DQ haplotypes were handled as single units for association and clustering, since linkage in the cohort was strong. The number of typed donors differed by locus: about 620-640 for A, B, C, DRB1 and DQB1; approximately 530 for DQA1; some 590 for DPA1; and roughly 470 for DPB1. The later analysis used no new phenotypic data to find candidate immune exposures, relying instead on TCR beta sequences and their occurrence across donors. To predict cytomegalovirus infection status, the study combined high-throughput TCR immunosequencing, statistical association of individual TCRs with disease status, and machine learning. Genome-wide SNP genotypes for about 65% of the 666 donors were used in a later genetic analysis, which treated that subset as a discovery cohort. Donor age, sex, ethnicity and CMV serostatus were compiled alongside the repertoire data.

The receptor library was made with the immunoSEQ multiplex PCR assay. For the multiplex PCR, a mixture combining 60 forward primers for TCR Vbeta segments and 13 reverse primers for TCR Jbeta segments was used. The CDR3 region of rearranged TCR beta genes was amplified from genomic DNA with a multiplex PCR assay. Amplified TCR beta libraries were sequenced as 87-base-pair reads on the Illumina HiSeq System. Regarding the original processing steps: A later analysis tallied tens of millions of unique TCR beta chains across the 666 repertoires, and about 12 million of those chains were shared by two or more donors. To remove PCR and sequencing errors, raw reads were error-corrected and collapsed into unique sequences using a nearest-neighbor algorithm that merged closely related sequences. To assign V, D and J gene segments, CDR3 sequences were aligned to IMGT reference sequences. For a sequence to be retained, a match of at least six nucleotides to both a V gene segment and a J gene segment was required. Rearrangements were classified as productive when the CDR3 lacked stop codons and remained in frame with V and J, and all other rearrangements were classified as non-productive. CDR3 was defined by IMGT convention, running from the second conserved V-encoded cysteine to the conserved J-encoded phenylalanine. The earlier analysis of some 540 of the donors excluded any sequence lacking an unambiguous match to a single V gene segment. In an earlier analysis of 587 of the donors, V segments were called functional above 56.7% productive rearrangements and were called segregating when the between-donor standard deviation exceeded 5%. A statistical classification framework was built to diagnose cytomegalovirus status from the catalog of TCR beta chain sequences. V and J gene assignment, in a later analysis, came from comparing TCR nucleotide sequences with IMGT/GENE-DB human TR gene sequences. The TCRdist pipeline was used in a later analysis to assign CDR3 sequences and most-parsimonious VDJ recombination scenarios. In a later analysis, each TCR beta chain was defined by its CDR3 amino acid sequence together with its V-gene family, and reads without a unique V-gene family were excluded. A later analysis removed several hundred highly shared, low-generation-probability nucleotide sequences to deal with suspected cross-contamination and a sequencing artifact. In a later analysis, a clonal expansion index for each public chain was calculated from normalized within-repertoire ranks of inferred template counts. Generation probabilities in a later analysis came from a VDJ recombination model fitted to out-of-frame rearrangements, and those results were checked against IGoR. A later analysis scored TCR-TCR, TCR-HLA and TCR-CMV co-occurrence with hypergeometric tests, applying a repertoire-size bias correction to TCR pairs. A later analysis estimated false discovery rates by permuting HLA or CMV assignments 20 times. In a later analysis, co-occurring TCRs were grouped using DBSCAN, with TCRdist sequence similarity added in when clustering inside HLA-allele-positive subsets. Repertoires with fewer than 30,000 or more than 120,000 public chains were left out of co-occurrence clustering, as were five repertoires with anomalous nucleotide sharing. TCRdb provides this immuneACCESS table in a form limited to in-frame rearrangements. Some clones are lacking; in checked studies, under half of them reflect an unresolved V gene, and why the rest are absent is not known. V, J and clone size were drawn from that table, and D and trimming were deduced from the DNA. Within this sample are more than 50,000 clones, with more than 60% of them counted one time only. The top ten clonotypes cover under 30% of the sample.

V lost 6 bases and J lost 6 bases, and the count of bases not matched to a germline gene is 7. CDR1 MNHEY and CDR2 SVGAGI are derived from the germline V gene. The CDR3 contains 15 residues, cysteine and phenylalanine counted. CDR3 DNA only is kept here, 45 bases in frame from base 1. Points the paper makes about the study in general: A further reported finding was that TCR beta sequences accurately predicted the HLA-A and HLA-B alleles for most subjects in the first cohort. Some IMGT-functional V segments, including TRBV6-2 and TRBV6-3, could not be told apart with the 87-base-pair reads, so those segments were excluded. An earlier analysis of some 590 of the donors showed that most TCR beta V segments appeared in productive rearrangements either about 87% or about 30% of the time, which broadly matched IMGT annotations. A later analysis associated about 18,000 TCR beta sequences with specific HLA alleles at a false discovery rate of 0.05. A group of highly shared sequence variants was considered likely to be a technical artifact of the sequencing pipeline. V-gene and J-gene trimming of TCR beta chains was associated with a missense DCLRE1C variant in a later genetic analysis, and the association was replicated in an independent cohort. The classifier was reported to diagnose cytomegalovirus status with high specificity and sensitivity in both the original cohort and the validation cohort. The earlier analysis of 587 of the donors excluded over 15 rarely observed V segments, including chromosome 9 orphons, because counts were too low. Because HLA typing was unavailable for some donors at each locus, only the typed subset was used in association tests. A later analysis found that HLA-associated TCR beta chains were more clonally expanded and had lower generation probabilities than equally common non-associated chains. Three of the identified cytomegalovirus-associated TCR beta chains were confirmed in vitro to be specific for cytomegalovirus antigens. A later analysis found that TCR association rates varied across HLA loci, with DRB1 alleles showing the most associated TCRs and HLA-C alleles the fewest. According to a later analysis, most CMV-associated TCR beta chains appeared to be HLA-restricted, and the HLA associations seemed to be driven largely by CMV exposure. Only TCR beta chains were sequenced in this cohort, and the absence of alpha or paired-chain data limited detectable features. When HLA alleles, especially DR and DQ, strongly co-occurred, TCR associations were difficult to assign to individual alleles. For the cohort, immune exposure information was limited to CMV serostatus. In a later genetic analysis, fewer N-insertions in productive TCRs were reported among donors in an Asian-associated ancestry cluster than the 666-donor mean. In the study, around 150 TCR beta chains were listed as associated with cytomegalovirus. While some public TCRs were present in many individuals, most TCR sequences turned up only very rarely across donors. Linkage disequilibrium might explain the correlated functional status among segregating V segments, but an unknown experimental factor could not be excluded. Sequencing depth was assumed to be roughly uniform across donors in the presence/absence analyses, though that assumption may not hold. A later analysis reported that several top co-occurrence clusters appeared linked to parvovirus B19, influenza, CMV and Epstein-Barr virus. It was suggested by the authors that the approach could potentially be generalized to other disease states and immunological phenotypes.

The cohort was made up of 500 to 850 healthy bone marrow donors. All cohort members were sampled while nominally healthy, although unrecorded immune exposures were likely present. The donor was CMV seropositive and belonged to the group of 250 to 300 seropositive cohort members. Each donor provided a peripheral blood sample, and peripheral blood mononuclear cells were used for TCR beta sequencing. Genomic DNA extraction from the blood cell samples was performed with the Qiagen DNeasy Blood Extraction Kit. The clonotype originates from a woman between 40 and 55 years old in good health and CMV-seropositive. The sample taken for sequencing was PBMCs. The chain was built from TRBV6-5 and TRBJ2-2, with 10 bases aligning to TRBD1. The nucleotides read TGTGCCAGCAGCCGACAGGGGGCTGTTTCCGGGGAGCTGTTTTTT. This yields the protein CASSRQGAVSGELFF.